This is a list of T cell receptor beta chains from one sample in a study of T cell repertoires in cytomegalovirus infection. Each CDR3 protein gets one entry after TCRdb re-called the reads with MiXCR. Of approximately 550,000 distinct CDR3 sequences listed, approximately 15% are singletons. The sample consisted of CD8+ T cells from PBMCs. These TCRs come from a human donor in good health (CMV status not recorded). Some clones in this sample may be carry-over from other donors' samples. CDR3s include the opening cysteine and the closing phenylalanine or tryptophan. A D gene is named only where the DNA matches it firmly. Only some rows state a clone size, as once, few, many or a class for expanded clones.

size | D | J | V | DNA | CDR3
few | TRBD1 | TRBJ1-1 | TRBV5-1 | TGCGCCAGCAGCTTAACAGGGGAACCTTTGAACACTGAAGCTTTCTTT | CASSLTGEPLNTEAFF
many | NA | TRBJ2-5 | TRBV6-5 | TGTGCCAGCAGTTACTCGCCTGAGTCTGAGACCCAGTACTTC | CASSYSPESETQYF
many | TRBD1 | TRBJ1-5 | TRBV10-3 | TGTGCCATCAGTGATAAGGGACAGGGGAGATATAGCAATCAGCCCCAGCATTTT | CAISDKGQGRYSNQPQHF
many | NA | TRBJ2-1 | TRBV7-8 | TGTGCCAGCAGCTTAGACACAGGGAGCTACAATGAGCAGTTCTTC | CASSLDTGSYNEQFF
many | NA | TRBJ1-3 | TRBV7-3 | TGTGCCAGCAGCTTAGATCACGGGAACACCATATATTTT | CASSLDHGNTIYF
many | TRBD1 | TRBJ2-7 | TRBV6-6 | TGTGCCAGCGGACCGTCCGGGACAGGGCCTTACGAGCAGTACTTC | CASGPSGTGPYEQYF
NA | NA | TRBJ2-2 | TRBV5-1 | TGCGCCAGCAGCTTGATCCCCGGGGAGCTGTTTTTT | CASSLIPGELFF
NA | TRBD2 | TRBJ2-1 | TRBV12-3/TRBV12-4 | TGTGCCAGCAGTTTAGTTACTAGCGGTTACAATGAGCAGTTATTC | CASSLVTSGYNEQLF
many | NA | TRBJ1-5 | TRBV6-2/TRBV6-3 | TGTGCCAGCAGTTTCCTACAGGGAGGGGAACAGCCCCAGCATTTT | CASSFLQGGEQPQHF
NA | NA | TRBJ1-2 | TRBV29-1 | TGCAGCGTTAGGACAGACTACTATGGCTACACCTTC | CSVRTDYYGYTF
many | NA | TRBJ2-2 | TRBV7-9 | TGTGCCAGCAGCTTGAAGGAAAGGGCCGGCGGGGAGCTGTTTTTT | CASSLKERAGGELFF
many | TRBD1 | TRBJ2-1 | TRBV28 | TGTGCCAGCAGTTTATGGGACAGGGGGCAGGAGGAGCAGTTCTTC | CASSLWDRGQEEQFF
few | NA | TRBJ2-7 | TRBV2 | TGTGCCAGCATATCGTCAGGGAAGGGCTCCTACGAGCAGTACTTC | CASISSGKGSYEQYF
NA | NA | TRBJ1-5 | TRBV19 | TGTGCCAGTAGTGATCGGCCCCAGCATTTT | CASSDRPQHF
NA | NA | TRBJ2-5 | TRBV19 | TGTGCCAGTAGTGGGGGCGGTGGTCGGACCCAGTACTTC | CASSGGGGRTQYF